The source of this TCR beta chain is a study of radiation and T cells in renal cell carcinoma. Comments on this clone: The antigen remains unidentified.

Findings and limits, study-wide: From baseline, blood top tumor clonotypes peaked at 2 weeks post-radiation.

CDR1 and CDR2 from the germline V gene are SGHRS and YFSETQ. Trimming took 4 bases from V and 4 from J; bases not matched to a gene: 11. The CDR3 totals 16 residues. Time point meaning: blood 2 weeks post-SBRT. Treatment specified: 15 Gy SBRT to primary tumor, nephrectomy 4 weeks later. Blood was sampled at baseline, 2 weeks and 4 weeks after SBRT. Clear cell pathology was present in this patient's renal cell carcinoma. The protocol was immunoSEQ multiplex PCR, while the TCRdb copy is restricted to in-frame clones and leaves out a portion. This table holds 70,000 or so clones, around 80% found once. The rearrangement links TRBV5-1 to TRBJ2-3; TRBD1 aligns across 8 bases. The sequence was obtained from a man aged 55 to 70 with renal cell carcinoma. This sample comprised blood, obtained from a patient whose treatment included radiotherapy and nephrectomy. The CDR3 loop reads CASSTGQGWAPDTQYF. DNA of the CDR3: TGCGCCAGCAGCACCGGACAGGGATGGGCCCCAGATACGCAGTATTTT.